The clone carrying this T cell receptor (beta chain) has more than one count but fewer than ten. Antigen unknown. In building TCR beta libraries, iRepertoire HTBI primers were used together with Arm-PCR of CDR3 regions. A single record per CDR3 protein comes from TCRdb applying MiXCR to the multiplex PCR reads. The table has 430,000 or so distinct CDR3 sequences, roughly a fifth seen once. This record comes from a study of regulatory T cells in long-lasting Graves disease. The wider study: Over 5 years of antithyroid drugs plus positive TSH receptor antibodies defined persistent Graves' disease. Study-wide results and caveats: Under persistent disease, TRBV28, TRBJ1-2 and TRBJ2-5 were used preferentially. Those with persistent Graves' had less TCR diversity than newly diagnosed patients. Persistent patients had more shared public clonotypes (about 2,800) than new patients (around 950).

As to time point: persistent/refractory GD, antithyroid drugs over 5 years with positive TRAb. Making the TCR library involved RNA that had been extracted from PBMCs. J lost 7 bases, V lost 6 bases, and 8 bases had no gene match. The V gene's germline CDR1 is WSHSY and CDR2 SAAADI. The CDR3 has 14 amino acids. The clonotype was recovered from a female donor with Graves disease. This chain uses TRBV10-2 with TRBJ1-2, with 10 bases aligning to TRBD1. The sequences come from peripheral blood mononuclear cells (PBMCs), collected when the disease was refractory, from a patient treated with antithyroid drugs. The CDR3 is CASSRGQGHGGYTF. CDR3 DNA sequence: TGCGCCAGCAGCAGGGGACAGGGGCATGGTGGCTACACCTTC.